One sample yielded the 10 T cell receptor beta chains listed below, sequenced in a study of cytomegalovirus exposure and HLA in healthy donors. Primers included in the PCR were 60 Vbeta and 13 Jbeta primers. The data were produced by immunoSEQ multiplex PCR, yet TCRdb's version contains in-frame clones alone and is incomplete. The sample has approximately 160,000 clones, 65% to 80% seen once. The sample was PBMCs. All receptors derive from a woman aged 45 to 65 in good health and CMV-seropositive.

This clone came up a few times. The same CDR3 also results from other DNA sequences found in this sample. The CDR3 spells CASSLGQGKETQYF. CDR3 coding DNA: TGTGCCAGCAGCTTGGGACAGGGAAAAGAGACCCAGTACTTC. This chain connects TRBV5-8 to TRBJ2-5; 7 bases are shared with TRBD1. This CDR3 has 14 residues. V lost 0 bases to trimming and J lost 3 bases; unmatched junction nucleotides: 2. Per the germline V gene, CDR1 is SGHTS and CDR2 is YDEGEE.

The V call is TRBV29-1, the J call TRBJ1-2; 9 positions agree with TRBD1. J was trimmed by 7 bases and V by 6 bases; bases with no gene match: 9. The CDR3 contains 13 residues. Germline lookup yields CDR1 SQVTM and CDR2 ANQGSEA. CDR3 coding DNA: TGCAGCGTGGGACCACAGGGGGCGCGTGGCTACACCTTC. Its protein product is CSVGPQGARGYTF.

This clone was picked up one time. The rearrangement joins TRBV11-2 to TRBJ1-4; D remains unclear. The CDR3 length is 14 residues. V was pared by 5 bases and J by 5 bases, with 12 bases between. Germline lookup yields CDR1 SGHAT and CDR2 FQNNGV. As DNA, the CDR3 is TGTGCCAGCAGCCACCTGAGGGAGAATGAAAAACTGTTTTTT. Translation gives CASSHLRENEKLFF.

This chain joins TRBV5-7 and TRBJ1-1, with D possibly TRBD1 on 6 matching bases. TRBV5-7 is classed as an ORF, of uncertain function. The CDR3 spans 15 residues. The V and J ends lost 4 bases and 8 bases respectively, with 21 bases between them. CDR3: CASSLPRGGRLEAFF. CDR3 DNA sequence: TGTGCCAGCAGCCTCCCACGGGGGGGCCGGTTGGAAGCTTTCTTT.

The chain is built from TRBV29-1 and TRBJ2-1; TRBD1 is a possible D gene (6 bases). V lost 4 bases and J 0 bases, leaving 7 bases between the germline ends. Looked up from germline, CDR1 is SQVTM and CDR2 is ANQGSEA. The CDR3 has 13 residues. In DNA form, the CDR3 reads TGCAGCGTTGGGGGGCTCTCCTACAATGAGCAGTTCTTC. Translation: CSVGGLSYNEQFF.

The chain links TRBV5-6 to TRBJ2-1; the match to TRBD2 covers 11 bases. The germline V gene encodes CDR1 SGHDT and CDR2 YYEEEE. The CDR3 has 16 amino acids. Trimming cost V 3 bases and J 3 bases; bases outside gene matches: 5. In nucleotides, the CDR3 is TGTGCCAGCAGCTCCGTAGCGGGGGGGAACTACAATGAGCAGTTCTTC. This gives the protein CASSSVAGGNYNEQFF.

V is TRBV30 and J is TRBJ2-1, with TRBD1 matching 10 bases. CDR1 is GTSNPN and CDR2 is SVGIG in the germline V gene (reference sequence). This CDR3 has 13 residues. V lost 0 bases to trimming and J lost 12 bases; unmatched junction nucleotides: 5. The CDR3 here is CAWSVQWDRGQFF. In nucleotides, the CDR3 is TGTGCCTGGAGTGTACAGTGGGACAGGGGGCAGTTCTTC.

J is TRBJ2-2 and V is TRBV2; D not certain. From germline, CDR1 is SNHLY and CDR2 FYNNEI. CDR3 length: 16 amino acids. V dropped 3 bases and J dropped 6 bases, with 17 bases sitting between them. The CDR3 nucleotides read TGTGCCAGCAGTGAGTTTTTAGTTGTGGTTTCCGGGGAGCTGTTTTTT. Protein product: CASSEFLVVVSGELFF.

V and J are TRBV4-1 and TRBJ2-7, with D perhaps TRBD1 (5 bases). Per the germline V gene, CDR1 is MGHRA and CDR2 is YSYEKL. This CDR3 is 13 amino acids long. V shed 0 bases and J shed 9 bases, with 12 bases lying between them. The CDR3 here is CASSQDVSRGQYF. The DNA of the CDR3 is TGCGCCAGCAGCCAAGATGTGTCAAGGGGGCAGTACTTC.

V and J are TRBV29-1 and TRBJ2-2; TRBD1 is a possible D gene (6 bases). CDR3 length equals 13 residues. The V and J ends lost 4 bases and 1 base respectively, with 7 bases between them. CDR1 and CDR2 from the germline V gene are SQVTM and ANQGSEA. CDR3 DNA sequence: TGCAGCGTTGTGACAGGGAACACCGGGGAGCTGTTTTTT. It encodes CSVVTGNTGELFF.